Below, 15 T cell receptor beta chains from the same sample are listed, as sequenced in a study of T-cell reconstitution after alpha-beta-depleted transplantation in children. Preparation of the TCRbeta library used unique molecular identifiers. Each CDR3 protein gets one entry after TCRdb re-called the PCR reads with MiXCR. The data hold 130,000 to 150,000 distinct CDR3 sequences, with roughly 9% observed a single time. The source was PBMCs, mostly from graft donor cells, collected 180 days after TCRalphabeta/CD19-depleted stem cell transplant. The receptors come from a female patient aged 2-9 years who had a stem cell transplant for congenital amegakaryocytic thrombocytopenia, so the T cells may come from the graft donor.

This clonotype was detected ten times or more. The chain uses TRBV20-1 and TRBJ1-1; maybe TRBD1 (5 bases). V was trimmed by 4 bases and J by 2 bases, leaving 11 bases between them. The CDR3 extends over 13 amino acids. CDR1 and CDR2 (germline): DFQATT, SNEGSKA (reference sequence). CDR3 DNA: TGCAGTGCTACAGGGCAAAGTAACACTGAAGCTTTCTTT. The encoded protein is CSATGQSNTEAFF.

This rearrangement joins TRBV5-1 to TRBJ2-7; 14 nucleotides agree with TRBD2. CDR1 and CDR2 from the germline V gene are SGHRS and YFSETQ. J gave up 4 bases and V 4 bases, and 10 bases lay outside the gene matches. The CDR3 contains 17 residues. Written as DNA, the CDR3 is TGCGCCAGCAGCCTGGGACTAGCGGGAGATAGGGCATACGAGCAGTACTTC. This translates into CASSLGLAGDRAYEQYF.

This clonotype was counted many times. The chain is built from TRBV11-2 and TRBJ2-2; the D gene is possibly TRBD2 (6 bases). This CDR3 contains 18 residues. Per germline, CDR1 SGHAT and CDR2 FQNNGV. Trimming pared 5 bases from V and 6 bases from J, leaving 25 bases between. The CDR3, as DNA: TGTGCCAGCAGCCAGTCGGCTAGCGCCCCAGGAAGGGCCGGGGAGCTGTTTTTT. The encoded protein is CASSQSASAPGRAGELFF. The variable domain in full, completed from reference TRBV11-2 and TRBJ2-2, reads EAGVAQSPRYKIIEKRQSVAFWCNPISGHATLYWYQQILGQGPKLLIQFQNNGVVDDSQLPKDRFSAERLKGVDSTLKIQPAKLEDSAVYLCASSQSASAPGRAGELFFGEGSRLTVL.

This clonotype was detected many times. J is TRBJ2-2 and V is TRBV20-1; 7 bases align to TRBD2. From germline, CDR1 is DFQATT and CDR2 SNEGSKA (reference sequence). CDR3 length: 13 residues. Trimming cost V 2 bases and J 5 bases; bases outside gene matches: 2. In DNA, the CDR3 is TGCAGTGCTAGACTAGCGGTGACCGGGGAGCTGTTTTTT. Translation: CSARLAVTGELFF.

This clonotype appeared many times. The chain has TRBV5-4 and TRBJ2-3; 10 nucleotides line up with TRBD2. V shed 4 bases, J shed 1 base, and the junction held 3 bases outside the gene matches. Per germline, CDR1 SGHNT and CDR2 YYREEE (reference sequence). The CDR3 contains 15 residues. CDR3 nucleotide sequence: TGTGCCAGCAGCAATAGCGGGAGGCGCACAGATACGCAGTATTTT. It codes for CASSNSGRRTDTQYF.

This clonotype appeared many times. In DNA form, the CDR3 reads TGTGCCAGCAATTCACAGGGGGGACTCTACGAGCAGTACTTC. Translating it yields CASNSQGGLYEQYF. The V gene is TRBV12-3 or TRBV12-4, the J gene TRBJ2-7; TRBD1 agrees at 8 bases. The CDR3 runs to 14 residues. Trimming removed 7 bases from V and 3 bases from J; junction bases left unmatched: 8.

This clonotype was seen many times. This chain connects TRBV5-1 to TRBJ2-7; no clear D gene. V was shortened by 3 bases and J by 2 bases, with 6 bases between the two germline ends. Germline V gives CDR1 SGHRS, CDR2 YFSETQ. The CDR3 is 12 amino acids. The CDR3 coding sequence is TGCGCCAGCAGCTCTGCAACCTACGAGCAGTACTTC. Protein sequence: CASSSATYEQYF.

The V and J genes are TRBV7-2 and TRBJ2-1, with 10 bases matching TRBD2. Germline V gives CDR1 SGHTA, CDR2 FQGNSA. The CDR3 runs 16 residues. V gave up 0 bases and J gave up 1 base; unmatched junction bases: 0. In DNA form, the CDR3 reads TGTGCCAGCAGCTTAGCTAGCGGGGGGTCCTACAATGAGCAGTTCTTC. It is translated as CASSLASGGSYNEQFF. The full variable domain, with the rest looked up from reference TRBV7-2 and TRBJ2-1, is GAGVSQSPSNKVTEKGKDVELRCDPISGHTALYWYRQSLGQGLEFLIYFQGNSAPDKSGLPSDRFSAERTGGSVSTLTIQRTQQEDSAVYLCASSLASGGSYNEQFFGPGTRLTVL.

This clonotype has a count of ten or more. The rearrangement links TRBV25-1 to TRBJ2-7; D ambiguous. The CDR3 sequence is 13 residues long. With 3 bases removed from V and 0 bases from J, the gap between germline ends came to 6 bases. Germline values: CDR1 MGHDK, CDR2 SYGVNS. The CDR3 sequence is CASSEFGSYEQYF. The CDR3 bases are TGTGCCAGCAGTGAGTTTGGCTCCTACGAGCAGTACTTC.

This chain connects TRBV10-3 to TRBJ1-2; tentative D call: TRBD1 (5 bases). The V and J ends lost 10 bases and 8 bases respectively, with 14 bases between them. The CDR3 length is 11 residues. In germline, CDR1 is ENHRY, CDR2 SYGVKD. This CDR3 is CATRGLGGYTF. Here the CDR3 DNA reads TGTGCCACCCGGGGGTTGGGGGGCTACACCTTC.

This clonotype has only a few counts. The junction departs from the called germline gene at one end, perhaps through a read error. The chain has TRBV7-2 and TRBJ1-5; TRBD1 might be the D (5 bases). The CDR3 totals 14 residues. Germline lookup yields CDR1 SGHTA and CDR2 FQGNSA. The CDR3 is CASSQPGSYQLQHF. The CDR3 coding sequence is TGTGCCAGCAGCCAACCAGGGAGCTATCAGCTCCAGCATTTT.

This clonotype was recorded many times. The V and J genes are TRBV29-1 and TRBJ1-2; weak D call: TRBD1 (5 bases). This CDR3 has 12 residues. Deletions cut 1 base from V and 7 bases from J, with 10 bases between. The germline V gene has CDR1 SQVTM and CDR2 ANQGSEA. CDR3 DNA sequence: TGCAGCGTTGAAGGGGGCGGGGGTGGCTACACCTTC. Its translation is CSVEGGGGGYTF.

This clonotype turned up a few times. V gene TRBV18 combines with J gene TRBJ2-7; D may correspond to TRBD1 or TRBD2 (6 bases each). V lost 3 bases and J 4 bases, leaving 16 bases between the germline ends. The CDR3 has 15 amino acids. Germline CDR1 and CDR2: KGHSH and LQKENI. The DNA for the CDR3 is TGTGCCAGCTCACCCATAGGGGGGATGATATACGAGCAGTACTTC. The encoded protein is CASSPIGGMIYEQYF.

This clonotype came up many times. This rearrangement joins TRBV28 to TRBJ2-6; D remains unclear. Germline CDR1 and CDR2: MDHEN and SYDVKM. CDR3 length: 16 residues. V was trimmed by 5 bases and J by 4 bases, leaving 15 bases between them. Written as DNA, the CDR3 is TGTGCCAGCAGTCCGACCTTAACTCTGGGGGCCAACGTCCTGACTTTC. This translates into CASSPTLTLGANVLTF. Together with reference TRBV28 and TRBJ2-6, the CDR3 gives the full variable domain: DVKVTQSSRYLVKRTGEKVFLECVQDMDHENMFWYRQDPGLGLRLIYFSYDVKMKEKGDIPEGYSVSREKKERFSLILESASTNQTSMYLCASSPTLTLGANVLTFGAGSRLTVL.

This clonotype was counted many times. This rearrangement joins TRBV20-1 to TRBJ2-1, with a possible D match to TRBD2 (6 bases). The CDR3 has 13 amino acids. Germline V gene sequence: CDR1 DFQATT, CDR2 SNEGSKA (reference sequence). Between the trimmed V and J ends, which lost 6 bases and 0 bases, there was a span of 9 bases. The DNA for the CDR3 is TGCAGTGCCCTAGCGCCCTCCTACAATGAGCAGTTCTTC. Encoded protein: CSALAPSYNEQFF.